These 31 T cell receptor beta chains share one sample of origin, sequenced in a study of cytomegalovirus exposure and HLA in healthy donors. PCR employed 60 Vbeta and 13 Jbeta primers. Repertoires were generated with immunoSEQ multiplex PCR, while TCRdb's copy carries only in-frame clones and drops some. The data show 110,000 or so clones, around 77% seen once. The sample comprised PBMCs. These receptors were taken from a man in his forties or fifties in good health and CMV-seropositive.

The chain has TRBV2 and TRBJ1-1; TRBD1 matches at 7 bases. This CDR3 is built from 12 residues. With V trimmed by 5 bases and J by 11 bases, 8 bases remained unmatched. CDR1 is SNHLY, CDR2 FYNNEI, per germline. Here the CDR3 reads CASSSYRGMAFF. In nucleotides, the CDR3 is TGTGCCAGCAGTTCCTACAGGGGCATGGCTTTCTTT.

Only a few counts were recorded for this clone. DNA of the CDR3: TGTGCCAGCAGCGGGGGGGGGACTGAAGCTTTCTTT. As protein: CASSGGGTEAFF. The chain employs TRBV5-6 and TRBJ1-1, with TRBD1 as a possible D gene (5 bases). The germline V gene encodes CDR1 SGHDT and CDR2 YYEEEE. Trimming took 4 bases from V and 5 from J, leaving 9 bases between them. The CDR3 spans 12 residues.

V is TRBV9 and J is TRBJ1-5, with TRBD1 matching 9 bases. The junction had 4 bases not matched to a gene; V was cut back by 0 bases and J by 3 bases. This CDR3 is built from 16 residues. CDR1 is SGDLS, CDR2 YYNGEE, per germline. The CDR3 DNA follows: TGTGCCAGCAGCGTAGGAACAGGGGGCAACAATCAGCCCCAGCATTTT. It is translated as CASSVGTGGNNQPQHF.

The V and J genes are TRBV7-9 and TRBJ2-1, with 8 nucleotides matching TRBD1. CDR1 is SEHNR and CDR2 is FQNEAQ in the germline V gene (reference sequence). The V gene end was trimmed by 5 bases and the J gene end by 1 base; junction bases not matched to a gene: 7. The CDR3 loop spans 16 amino acids. The DNA of the CDR3 is TGTGCCAGCAGCATACCGGACAGGGATTCCTACAATGAGCAGTTCTTC. Protein sequence: CASSIPDRDSYNEQFF. Full variable domain (outside the CDR3, taken from reference TRBV7-9 and TRBJ2-1): DTGVSQNPRHKITKRGQNVTFRCDPISEHNRLYWYRQTLGQGPEFLTYFQNEAQLEKSRLLSDRFSAERPKGSFSTLEIQRTEQGDSAMYLCASSIPDRDSYNEQFFGPGTRLTVL.

The rearrangement links TRBV28 to TRBJ2-7; 12 nucleotides match TRBD2. Trimming at V came to 4 bases and at J to 2 bases, leaving 15 bases not matched to a gene. Germline CDR1 and CDR2: MDHEN and SYDVKM. The length of the CDR3 is 19 residues. DNA for the CDR3: TGTGCCAGCAGTTCTACTTTCACCTGGACTAGCGGGAACACCTACGAGCAGTACTTC. Protein sequence: CASSSTFTWTSGNTYEQYF.

In regard to this clone: Other DNA sequences from this sample encode an identical CDR3 as well. The rearrangement links TRBV6-5 to TRBJ2-1; 10 bases fit TRBD1. CDR1 and CDR2 from the germline V gene are MNHEY and SVGAGI. After removal of 0 bases from V and 5 bases from J, the junction contained 1 base not matched to a gene. The CDR3 runs 15 residues. The CDR3 DNA sequence: TGTGCCAGCAGTTACTCGGGACAGGGGAACAATGAGCAGTTCTTC. This encodes CASSYSGQGNNEQFF.

The J gene is TRBJ1-4, the V gene TRBV5-1; TRBD1 aligns across 9 bases. Germline-derived CDR1 and CDR2 are SGHRS and YFSETQ. The J segment lost 7 bases and the V segment lost 7 bases, leaving 11 bases of the junction unmatched. The CDR3 covers 15 residues. CDR3 sequence (DNA): TGCGCCAGCCGAGAATCGGGACAGGGTGTTGAAAAACTGTTTTTT. Protein sequence: CASRESGQGVEKLFF.

The chain recombines TRBV7-8 with TRBJ2-1; 14 bases align to TRBD2. Germline V gene data show CDR1 as SGHVS and CDR2 as FQNEAQ. V gave up 1 base and J gave up 5 bases; unmatched junction bases: 1. The CDR3 has 16 residues. For the CDR3, the DNA is TGTGCCAGCAGCTTAGGACTAGCGGGGGGGGACAATGAGCAGTTCTTC. Residues: CASSLGLAGGDNEQFF.

This chain joins TRBV5-4 and TRBJ2-7, with 8 bases identical to TRBD2. Trimming at V came to 4 bases and at J to 5 bases, leaving 8 bases not matched to a gene. Looked up from germline, CDR1 is SGHNT and CDR2 is YYREEE (reference sequence). The CDR3 runs 14 residues. The CDR3 is CASSPQAGAHEQYF. DNA of the CDR3: TGTGCCAGCAGCCCCCAAGCGGGAGCCCACGAGCAGTACTTC.

This clone was observed a handful of times. V gene TRBV19 combines with J gene TRBJ2-6; D may be TRBD1 (5 bases). This CDR3 contains 14 residues. Trimming took 4 bases from V and 4 from J, leaving 8 bases between them. From germline, CDR1 is LNHDA and CDR2 SQIVND (reference sequence). The CDR3 nucleotides read TGTGCCAGTAGTAGCCCAGGGGGGGCCAACGTCCTGACTTTC. Encoded protein: CASSSPGGANVLTF.

The rearrangement joins TRBV6-5 to TRBJ2-7, with 8 bases aligning to TRBD1. The CDR3 is 15 residues long. CDR1 and CDR2 from the germline V gene are MNHEY and SVGAGI. V dropped 2 bases and J dropped 4; count of bases not matched to a gene: 7. CDR3 in amino acids: CASSYDRGPFYEQYF. CDR3 nucleotides: TGTGCCAGCAGTTACGACAGGGGTCCTTTTTACGAGCAGTACTTC.

The genes are TRBV9 and TRBJ1-2; the match to TRBD1 covers 8 bases. Unmatched junction bases numbered 7, after V lost 4 bases and J lost 8 bases. The germline gives CDR1 SGDLS, CDR2 YYNGEE. CDR3 length: 13 residues. CDR3 coding DNA: TGTGCCAGCAGCTTTCAGGGGGCTTGGGGCTACACCTTC. This encodes CASSFQGAWGYTF. The full variable domain, completed using reference TRBV9 and TRBJ1-2, is DSGVTQTPKHLITATGQRVTLRCSPRSGDLSVYWYQQSLDQGLQFLIQYYNGEERAKGNILERFSAQQFPDLHSELNLSSLELGDSALYFCASSFQGAWGYTFGSGTRLTVV.

The V call is TRBV2, the J call TRBJ2-5; TRBD2 is a possible D gene (5 bases). Germline lookup yields CDR1 SNHLY and CDR2 FYNNEI. Trimming stripped 9 bases from V and 5 bases from J, with 10 bases between. This CDR3 spans 11 amino acids. The CDR3: CASSPGETQYF. In DNA form, the CDR3 reads TGTGCCAGTTCCCCGGGGGAGACCCAGTACTTC.

This clone was found once. The chain couples TRBV11-2 to TRBJ2-6, with D possibly matching TRBD2 (5 bases). This CDR3 is 17 amino acids long. Germline V gene sequence: CDR1 SGHAT, CDR2 FQNNGV. V dropped 1 base and J dropped 0 bases, with 10 bases sitting between them. The CDR3: CASSLVGSSSGANVLTF. The CDR3 nucleotides read TGTGCCAGCAGCTTAGTTGGGAGTAGCTCTGGGGCCAACGTCCTGACTTTC.

The gene calls are TRBV5-1 and TRBJ2-3; D gene uncertain. Deletions cut 4 bases from V and 0 bases from J, with 12 bases between. Germline CDR1 is SGHRS and CDR2 is YFSETQ. The CDR3 consists of 15 residues. The CDR3 DNA sequence: TGCGCCAGCAGCCTGGGTTTTACTAGCACAGATACGCAGTATTTT. Translation: CASSLGFTSTDTQYF.

The sample holds one count of this clone. The V gene is TRBV4-1, the J gene TRBJ2-5, with 8 bases fitting TRBD1. The germline V gene has CDR1 MGHRA and CDR2 YSYEKL. This CDR3 contains 15 residues. J was trimmed by 3 bases and V by 2 bases; bases with no gene match: 5. The CDR3: CASSQLTGVEETQYF. The DNA for the CDR3 is TGCGCCAGCAGCCAACTGACAGGGGTCGAAGAGACCCAGTACTTC.

The chain couples TRBV28 to TRBJ1-5; perhaps TRBD1 as D (5 bases). Trimming cost V 5 bases and J 8 bases, with 7 bases left between them. Germline assignment: CDR1 MDHEN and CDR2 SYDVKM. The CDR3 loop spans 11 amino acids. The CDR3 region has the DNA TGTGCCAGCAGTACGGGGGAGCCCCAGCATTTT. This sequence encodes CASSTGEPQHF.

The chain employs TRBV4-3 and TRBJ2-7, with TRBD1 identical over 7 bases. The CDR3 has 15 amino acids. Trimming took 4 bases from V and 0 from J; bases not matched to a gene: 6. Germline loops: CDR1 LGHNA, CDR2 YSLEER. The CDR3 nucleotides are TGCGCCAGCAGCCTCGGGACAGCCCTCTCCTACGAGCAGTACTTC. Translation: CASSLGTALSYEQYF.

This CDR3 is CASSVGFRNTEAFF. In DNA form, the CDR3 reads TGTGCCAGCAGCGTAGGGTTTAGGAACACTGAAGCTTTCTTT. This chain joins TRBV9 and TRBJ1-1; D is unresolved. Per germline, CDR1 SGDLS and CDR2 YYNGEE. The V gene lost 0 bases and the J gene lost 1 base, with 7 bases spanning the gap. The CDR3 length is 14 residues. Full variable domain (remainder filled in from reference TRBV9 and TRBJ1-1): DSGVTQTPKHLITATGQRVTLRCSPRSGDLSVYWYQQSLDQGLQFLIQYYNGEERAKGNILERFSAQQFPDLHSELNLSSLELGDSALYFCASSVGFRNTEAFFGQGTRLTVV.

About this clone itself: At one boundary the junction diverges from the germline segment, which might be a read error. The genes are TRBV7-9 and TRBJ1-1; D gene uncertain. This CDR3 has 13 residues. Germline CDR1 is SEHNR and CDR2 is FQNEAQ (reference sequence). Here the CDR3 DNA reads TGTTCCAGCTGCGCCGCAGGAGGCACTGAAGCTTTCTTT. It yields the protein CSSCAAGGTEAFF.

The V and J genes are TRBV9 and TRBJ2-7; maybe TRBD1 (6 bases). There are 14 residues in the CDR3. Germline assignment: CDR1 SGDLS and CDR2 YYNGEE. Trimming removed 7 bases from V and 5 bases from J, with 19 bases in between. CDR3 region: CASGWTDSPNEQYF. The CDR3 region has the DNA TGTGCCAGCGGATGGACAGATTCTCCTAACGAGCAGTACTTC.

A single count supports this clone. The chain uses TRBV6-6 and TRBJ2-7, with D maybe TRBD2 (5 bases). Germline assignment: CDR1 MNHNY and CDR2 SVGAGI (reference sequence). The ends were cut back, 4 bases at V and 4 bases at J, with 14 bases in the middle. CDR3 length: 14 residues. The CDR3 bases are TGTGCCAGCAGTTCGTCTGACTATCTTTACGAGCAGTACTTC. Protein sequence: CASSSSDYLYEQYF.

This clone was found a few times. The chain recombines TRBV4-1 with TRBJ2-1; the match to TRBD2 covers 11 bases. The J segment lost 7 bases and the V segment lost 3 bases, leaving 14 bases of the junction unmatched. The V gene's germline CDR1 is MGHRA and CDR2 YSYEKL. The CDR3 has 18 residues. CDR3 loop: CASSHSTGRLAGKNEQFF. The CDR3 DNA is TGCGCCAGCAGCCACTCAACAGGTCGACTAGCGGGAAAGAATGAGCAGTTCTTC.

The chain recombines TRBV13 with TRBJ1-1; TRBD1 might be the D (6 bases). V was shortened by 2 bases and J by 3 bases, with 13 bases between the two germline ends. The CDR3 runs 15 residues. Germline-derived CDR1 and CDR2 are PRHDT and FYEKMQ (reference sequence). The CDR3 nucleotides read TGTGCCAGCAGCTTATACCAGGGGATCGACACTGAAGCTTTCTTT. The encoded protein is CASSLYQGIDTEAFF.

The chain carries TRBV4-1 and TRBJ2-7, with 7 bases fitting TRBD2. The CDR3 extends over 14 amino acids. Per the germline V gene, CDR1 is MGHRA and CDR2 is YSYEKL. V trimming: 5 bases; J trimming: 5 bases; junction bases outside the gene matches: 9. The CDR3 sequence: CASSDLAASNEQYF. CDR3 bases: TGCGCCAGCAGCGACCTAGCGGCCAGCAACGAGCAGTACTTC.

This chain links TRBV18 with TRBJ1-5; TRBD1 matches 11 bases. CDR1 KGHSH and CDR2 LQKENI come from the germline V gene. J lost 6 bases, V lost 6 bases, and 7 bases had no gene match. This CDR3 comprises 15 residues. The CDR3 nucleotides are TGTGCCAGCTCGTTAGGACAGGGGGCGATTCAGCCCCAGCATTTT. Protein product: CASSLGQGAIQPQHF.

This clone was seen only a few times. For the CDR3, the DNA is TGTGCCAGCAGTTTAAGACATAACTCCTACGAGCAGTACTTC. It translates to CASSLRHNSYEQYF. The chain links TRBV28 to TRBJ2-7; D gene ambiguous. V lost 2 bases, J lost 0 bases, and 8 bases lay in between. CDR3 size: 14 residues. CDR1 MDHEN and CDR2 SYDVKM come from the germline V gene.

The chain links TRBV9 to TRBJ1-1; D ambiguous. Germline V gives CDR1 SGDLS, CDR2 YYNGEE. The CDR3 has 14 amino acids. Trimming took off 1 base at V and 1 base at J, with 8 bases between the two ends. Written as DNA, the CDR3 is TGTGCCAGCAGCGTATCCGTCGGGAACACTGAAGCTTTCTTT. Its protein product is CASSVSVGNTEAFF. Filled out from reference TRBV9 and TRBJ1-1, the complete variable domain reads DSGVTQTPKHLITATGQRVTLRCSPRSGDLSVYWYQQSLDQGLQFLIQYYNGEERAKGNILERFSAQQFPDLHSELNLSSLELGDSALYFCASSVSVGNTEAFFGQGTRLTVV.

The chain employs TRBV5-4 and TRBJ2-7, with a tentative D call TRBD2 (7 bases). Trimming took 0 bases from V and 6 from J, leaving 16 bases between them. Germline V gene lookup returns CDR1 SGHNT and CDR2 YYREEE (reference sequence). The CDR3 spans 15 residues. CDR3 nucleotide sequence: TGTGCCAGCAGCTTGGTGGCGGGGGCCGGACGCGAGCAGTACTTC. This codes for CASSLVAGAGREQYF.

The chain carries TRBV28 and TRBJ2-7; no clear D. Germline CDR1 and CDR2: MDHEN and SYDVKM. Between the trimmed V and J ends, which lost 10 bases and 2 bases, there was a span of 21 bases. This CDR3 has 15 residues. The CDR3 DNA is TGTGCCACTTCATTTGGGCTGGGCAGTACCTACGAGCAGTACTTC. Translating it yields CATSFGLGSTYEQYF.

The CDR3: CASSEADRGGYTF. The DNA for the CDR3 is TGTGCCAGCAGTGAAGCGGACAGGGGTGGCTACACCTTC. The chain recombines TRBV6-1 with TRBJ1-2; the match to TRBD1 covers 9 bases. The CDR3 contains 13 residues. Trimming removed 0 bases from V and 7 bases from J; junction bases left unmatched: 0. CDR1 and CDR2 (germline): MNHNS, SASEGT.